Following are 21 T cell receptor beta chains from one sample sequenced in a study of T cell responses to AZD1222 COVID-19 vaccine. TCRdb keeps only in-frame clones here, not all; method: immunoSEQ multiplex PCR. The table shows some 120,000 clones, with about 85% occurring only once. Material: peripheral blood, obtained 28 days after the second AZD1222 dose. The receptor source for this set is an adult who received the AZD1222 COVID-19 vaccine.

This sequence joins TRBV6-1 and TRBJ2-2; D possibly matches TRBD1 or TRBD2 (5 bases each). Deletions cut 0 bases from V and 5 bases from J, with 10 bases between. Germline loops: CDR1 MNHNS, CDR2 SASEGT. CDR3 length: 15 residues. CDR3 DNA: TGTGCCAGCAGTGAAGCGGTGGGGACGACCGGGGAGCTGTTTTTT. This codes for CASSEAVGTTGELFF.

The sample holds a few counts of this clone. V is TRBV3-1 (or the pseudogene TRBV3-2) and J is TRBJ2-7; TRBD1 might be the D (5 bases). The CDR3 length is 13 residues. CDR1 LGHDT and CDR2 YNNKEL come from the germline V gene (reference sequence). V lost 4 bases and J 3 bases, leaving 10 bases between the germline ends. Here the CDR3 DNA reads TGTGCCAGCAGCCTAGGACACCTCTACGAGCAGTACTTC. Its protein product is CASSLGHLYEQYF.

The chain combines TRBV3-1 (or the pseudogene TRBV3-2) with TRBJ2-2; possibly TRBD1 for D (5 bases). Trimming removed 6 bases at V and 9 bases at J, with 17 bases between. In germline, CDR1 is LGHDT, CDR2 YNNKEL (reference sequence). This CDR3 has 14 residues. The CDR3 sequence is CASSRREGNRELFF. CDR3 DNA: TGTGCCAGCAGTCGCAGGGAAGGCAACAGGGAGCTGTTTTTT.

The V gene is TRBV5-6, the J gene TRBJ1-2, with D tentatively TRBD1 (6 bases). This CDR3 region has 13 residues. Germline lookup yields CDR1 SGHDT and CDR2 YYEEEE. V lost 6 bases to trimming and J lost 4 bases, with 13 bases between them. CDR3 nucleotides: TGTGCCAGCACCACGGGGGCGGGCTATGGCTACACCTTC. Amino acids: CASTTGAGYGYTF.

This clone has more than one count but fewer than ten. The chain carries TRBV3-1 (or the pseudogene TRBV3-2) and TRBJ2-1; D not certain. V shed 0 bases and J shed 7 bases, with 13 bases lying between them. The CDR3 is 15 residues long. Per germline, CDR1 LGHDT and CDR2 YNNKEL (reference sequence). CDR3 in DNA: TGTGCCAGCAGCCAAGAAGCAGGCAGCTATAATGAGCAGTTCTTC. It is translated as CASSQEAGSYNEQFF.

J is TRBJ1-6 and V is TRBV6-5; TRBD1 matches 7 bases. CDR3 length: 15 amino acids. CDR1 and CDR2 (germline): MNHEY, SVGAGI. Trimming at V came to 4 bases and at J to 7 bases, leaving 7 bases not matched to a gene. The CDR3 sequence: CASSLKQGFNSPLHF. The CDR3 DNA reads TGTGCCAGCAGTTTGAAACAGGGGTTCAATTCACCCCTCCACTTT.

CDR3 sequence (DNA): TGTGCCTGGAGCACAGGGGGCGGCGGAAACACCATATATTTT. It is translated as CAWSTGGGGNTIYF. The V and J genes are TRBV30 and TRBJ1-3; TRBD1 aligns across 9 bases. CDR3 size: 14 residues. The ends lost 3 bases at V and 4 bases at J; junction bases unmatched: 4. Germline CDR1 is GTSNPN and CDR2 is SVGIG (reference sequence). The full variable domain, with the rest looked up from reference TRBV30 and TRBJ1-3, is SQTIHQWPATLVQPVGSPLSLECTVEGTSNPNLYWYRQAAGRGLQLLFYSVGIGQISSEVPQNLSASRPQDRQFILSSKKLLLSDSGFYLCAWSTGGGGNTIYFGEGSWLTVV.

This clone was seen just once. CDR3 nucleotides: TGCGCCAGCAGAGAGAGCGGGGGATCCTACAATGAGCAGTTCTTC. Amino acids: CASRESGGSYNEQFF. V gene TRBV10-2 combines with J gene TRBJ2-1; the match to TRBD2 covers 8 bases. The trim removed 6 bases at V and 1 base at J, leaving 5 bases unmatched. Looked up from germline, CDR1 is WSHSY and CDR2 is SAAADI. This CDR3 spans 15 amino acids.

The V gene is TRBV6-1, the J gene TRBJ1-3; D is perhaps TRBD1 (5 bases). The CDR3 spans 17 residues. The V and J ends lost 0 bases and 4 bases respectively, with 16 bases between them. CDR1 is MNHNS, CDR2 SASEGT, per germline. In DNA, the CDR3 is TGTGCCAGCAGTGAAGCATACGGGGGTGTATCAGGAAACACCATATATTTT. As protein: CASSEAYGGVSGNTIYF.

The chain has TRBV6-5 and TRBJ1-2, with 9 bases that match TRBD1. There are 14 residues in the CDR3. The V gene end was trimmed by 4 bases and the J gene end by 8 bases; junction bases not matched to a gene: 8. The germline gives CDR1 MNHEY, CDR2 SVGAGI. This chain's CDR3 is CASSSRTGVRGYTF. The CDR3, as DNA: TGTGCCAGCAGTTCCCGGACAGGGGTGAGGGGCTACACCTTC.

The chain carries TRBV9 and TRBJ2-3; 9 nucleotides align to TRBD2. CDR1 and CDR2 from the germline V gene are SGDLS and YYNGEE. The CDR3 covers 20 residues. Trimming at V came to 4 bases and at J to 1 base, leaving 19 bases not matched to a gene. CDR3 loop: CASSPGQRGESSFGTDTQYF. In nucleotides, the CDR3 is TGTGCCAGCAGCCCCGGTCAGCGGGGGGAGTCCTCGTTTGGCACAGATACGCAGTATTTT.

The V call is TRBV18, the J call TRBJ1-1, with TRBD1 identical over 7 bases. The CDR3 is 13 amino acids. Germline lookup yields CDR1 KGHSH and CDR2 LQKENI. With 8 bases clipped from V and 3 bases from J, the junction kept 6 bases outside the gene matches. CDR3 sequence reads: CASGPGTDTEAFF. The CDR3 DNA reads TGTGCCAGCGGTCCGGGGACAGACACTGAAGCTTTCTTT.

The rearrangement links TRBV6-5 to TRBJ1-1; D is unclear. Per the germline V gene, CDR1 is MNHEY and CDR2 is SVGAGI. The V and J ends lost 8 bases and 5 bases respectively, with 15 bases between them. CDR3 length: 13 residues. CDR3 loop: CASRKPGRTEAFF. In DNA, the CDR3 is TGTGCCAGCCGTAAGCCGGGTAGGACTGAAGCTTTCTTT.

This chain joins TRBV7-2 and TRBJ1-5; D gene unclear. The V end was cut by 1 base, the J end by 3 bases, with 10 bases between. The CDR3 spans 15 residues. Germline V gene lookup returns CDR1 SGHTA and CDR2 FQGNSA. This chain's CDR3 is CASSLVAGLNQPQHF. The DNA of the CDR3 is TGTGCCAGCAGCTTAGTGGCAGGACTCAATCAGCCCCAGCATTTT.

The chain is built from TRBV2 and TRBJ2-7, with a weak D call TRBD2 (5 bases). In germline, CDR1 is SNHLY, CDR2 FYNNEI. The ends were cut back, 5 bases at V and 5 bases at J, with 10 bases in the middle. CDR3 length: 12 amino acids. The CDR3 DNA reads TGTGCCAGCAGTCGTCTAGCAAACGAGCAGTACTTC. Its protein product is CASSRLANEQYF. The full variable domain, in which reference TRBV2 and TRBJ2-7 provide the parts outside the CDR3, is EPEVTQTPSHQVTQMGQEVILRCVPISNHLYFYWYRQILGQKVEFLVSFYNNEISEKSEIFDDQFSVERPDGSNFTLKIRSTKLEDSAMYFCASSRLANEQYFGPGTRLTVT.

With respect to this clone: A read error may produce the germline difference seen at one junction end. V is TRBV7-9 and J is TRBJ2-3; D could derive from TRBD1 or TRBD2 (6 bases each). Germline loops: CDR1 SEHNR, CDR2 FQNEAQ (reference sequence). The CDR3 is 12 residues long. The CDR3 DNA sequence: TGTGCCAGCAGCCCAGGAGCCTCCCGGGGGCATTTT. Amino acid sequence: CASSPGASRGHF. Full variable domain (rest looked up from reference TRBV7-9 and TRBJ2-3): DTGVSQNPRHKITKRGQNVTFRCDPISEHNRLYWYRQTLGQGPEFLTYFQNEAQLEKSRLLSDRFSAERPKGSFSTLEIQRTEQGDSAMYLCASSPGASRGHFGPGTRLTVL.

This clone was seen just once. The chain recombines TRBV15 with TRBJ1-6; TRBD1 is a possible D gene (6 bases). Trimming took off 4 bases at V and 7 bases at J, with 17 bases between the two ends. This CDR3 spans 16 amino acids. In germline, CDR1 is LNHNV, CDR2 YYDKDF (reference sequence). The CDR3 DNA reads TGTGCCACCAGCACCGGGTTGGTGGGGGCAAATTCACCCCTCCACTTT. It specifies CATSTGLVGANSPLHF.

The chain uses TRBV2 and TRBJ1-5, with unresolved D. The CDR3 is made up of 13 amino acids. CDR1 and CDR2 from the germline V gene are SNHLY and FYNNEI. The V and J ends lost 2 bases and 6 bases respectively, with 8 bases between them. The chain's CDR3 is CASSEWESQPQHF. The CDR3 coding sequence is TGTGCCAGCAGTGAATGGGAGTCTCAGCCCCAGCATTTT.

The gene calls are TRBV11-2 and TRBJ1-2; maybe TRBD1 (6 bases). Germline CDR1 SGHAT, CDR2 FQNNGV. This CDR3 is 15 amino acids long. Between the trimmed V and J ends, which lost 5 bases and 4 bases, there was a span of 17 bases. CDR3 DNA: TGTGCCAGCAGCCCCCCGGGGGGGCAATTCTATGGCTACACCTTC. This encodes CASSPPGGQFYGYTF. Supplemented by reference TRBV11-2 and TRBJ1-2, the full variable domain reads EAGVAQSPRYKIIEKRQSVAFWCNPISGHATLYWYQQILGQGPKLLIQFQNNGVVDDSQLPKDRFSAERLKGVDSTLKIQPAKLEDSAVYLCASSPPGGQFYGYTFGSGTRLTVV.

The chain couples TRBV5-1 to TRBJ1-1, with TRBD1 matching 7 bases. CDR3 length: 13 amino acids. J gave up 4 bases and V 3 bases, and 3 bases lay outside the gene matches. Per the germline V gene, CDR1 is SGHRS and CDR2 is YFSETQ. The CDR3 nucleotides read TGCGCCAGCAGCTCCCAGGGGGTCACTGAAGCTTTCTTT. Its translation is CASSSQGVTEAFF. The variable domain in full, with the rest retrieved from reference TRBV5-1 and TRBJ1-1, is KAGVTQTPRYLIKTRGQQVTLSCSPISGHRSVSWYQQTPGQGLQFLFEYFSETQRNKGNFPGRFSGRQFSNSRSEMNVSTLELGDSALYLCASSSQGVTEAFFGQGTRLTVV.

This clone was recorded only once. V is TRBV19 and J is TRBJ2-1; a possible D gene is TRBD1 (6 bases). The V gene lost 3 bases and the J gene lost 8 bases, with 14 bases spanning the gap. Germline V gene data show CDR1 as LNHDA and CDR2 as SQIVND (reference sequence). The CDR3 spans 14 residues. The CDR3 sequence: CASSIPGQRDEQFF. The DNA for the CDR3 is TGTGCCAGTAGTATTCCCGGACAGAGGGATGAGCAGTTCTTC.